A single sample is the source of the 5 T cell receptor beta chains below, sequenced in a study of blood T cell repertoires in COVID-19. Clones were sequenced by immunoSEQ multiplex PCR, and TCRdb holds only the in-frame ones, with some missing. The sample has some 120,000 clones, about 86% seen once. Sample: peripheral blood. The receptors originated from a woman in her forties or fifties with active or convalescent COVID-19.

This chain links TRBV7-9 with TRBJ1-3, with D possibly TRBD1 on 5 matching bases. The CDR3 has 13 residues. Trimming removed 6 bases at V and 8 bases at J, with 14 bases between. Looked up from germline, CDR1 is SEHNR and CDR2 is FQNEAQ (reference sequence). The CDR3 reads CASSIRPGDTIYF. The CDR3 nucleotides read TGTGCCAGCAGTATCCGTCCGGGGGACACCATATATTTT.

The V call is TRBV24-1, the J call TRBJ1-2, with 8 bases matching TRBD1. The CDR3 consists of 15 residues. CDR1 is KGHDR and CDR2 is SFDVKD in the germline V gene. The ends lost 4 bases at V and 5 bases at J; junction bases unmatched: 8. This CDR3 is CATSDPTTGDYGYTF. CDR3 coding DNA: TGTGCCACCAGTGACCCAACGACAGGGGATTATGGCTACACCTTC.

Only one count was recorded for this clone. J is TRBJ2-7 and V is TRBV19; TRBD1 matches at 10 bases. With 1 base clipped from V and 2 bases from J, the junction kept 5 bases outside the gene matches. The CDR3 consists of 16 residues. Germline V gives CDR1 LNHDA, CDR2 SQIVND (reference sequence). DNA of the CDR3: TGTGCCAGTAGTATAGGGGACAGGGGAAACACCTACGAGCAGTACTTC. This encodes CASSIGDRGNTYEQYF.

This clone showed up just once. V is TRBV28 and J is TRBJ1-1; no clear D gene. Germline V gives CDR1 MDHEN, CDR2 SYDVKM. The CDR3 is 13 amino acids. V lost 7 bases and J 2 bases, leaving 11 bases between the germline ends. The CDR3 reads CASTGRVNTEAFF. The CDR3 bases are TGTGCCAGCACGGGGAGGGTTAACACTGAAGCTTTCTTT. Based on the CDR3 plus reference TRBV28 and TRBJ1-1, the full variable domain is DVKVTQSSRYLVKRTGEKVFLECVQDMDHENMFWYRQDPGLGLRLIYFSYDVKMKEKGDIPEGYSVSREKKERFSLILESASTNQTSMYLCASTGRVNTEAFFGQGTRLTVV.

The J gene is TRBJ2-7, the V gene TRBV7-9, with TRBD2 as a possible D gene (5 bases). Between the trimmed V and J ends, which lost 3 bases and 1 base, there was a span of 16 bases. Looked up from germline, CDR1 is SEHNR and CDR2 is FQNEAQ (reference sequence). The length of the CDR3 is 16 residues. CDR3 nucleotide sequence: TGTGCCAGCAGCTTCCTTACACTAGGTGGGTCCTACGAGCAGTACTTC. It encodes CASSFLTLGGSYEQYF.